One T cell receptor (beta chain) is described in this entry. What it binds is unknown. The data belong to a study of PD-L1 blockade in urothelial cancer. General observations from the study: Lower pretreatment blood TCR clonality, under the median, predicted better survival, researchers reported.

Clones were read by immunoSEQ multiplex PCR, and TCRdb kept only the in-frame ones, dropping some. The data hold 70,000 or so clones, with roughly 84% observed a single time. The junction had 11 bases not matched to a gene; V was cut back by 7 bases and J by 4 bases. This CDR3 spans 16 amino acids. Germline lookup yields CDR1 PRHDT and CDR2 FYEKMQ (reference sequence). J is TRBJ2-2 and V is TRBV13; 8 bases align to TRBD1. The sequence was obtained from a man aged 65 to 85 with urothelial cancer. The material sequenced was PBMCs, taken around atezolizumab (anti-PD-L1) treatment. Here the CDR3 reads CASKSRGQAPTGELFF. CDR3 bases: TGTGCCAGCAAATCCCGGGGACAGGCCCCCACCGGGGAGCTGTTTTTT.